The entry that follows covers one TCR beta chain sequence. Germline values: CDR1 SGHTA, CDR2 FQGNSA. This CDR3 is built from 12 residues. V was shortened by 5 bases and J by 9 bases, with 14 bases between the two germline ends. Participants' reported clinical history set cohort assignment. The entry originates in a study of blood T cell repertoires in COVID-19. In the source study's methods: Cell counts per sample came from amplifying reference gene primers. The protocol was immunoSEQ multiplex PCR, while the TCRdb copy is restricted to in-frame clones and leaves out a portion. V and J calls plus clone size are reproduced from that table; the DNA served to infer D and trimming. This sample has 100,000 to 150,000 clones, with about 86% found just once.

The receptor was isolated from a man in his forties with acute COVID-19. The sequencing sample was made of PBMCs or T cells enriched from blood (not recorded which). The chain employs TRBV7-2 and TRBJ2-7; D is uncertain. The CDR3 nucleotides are TGTGCCAGCAGCGCCTATGGTAGTGGGCAGTACTTC. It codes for CASSAYGSGQYF.